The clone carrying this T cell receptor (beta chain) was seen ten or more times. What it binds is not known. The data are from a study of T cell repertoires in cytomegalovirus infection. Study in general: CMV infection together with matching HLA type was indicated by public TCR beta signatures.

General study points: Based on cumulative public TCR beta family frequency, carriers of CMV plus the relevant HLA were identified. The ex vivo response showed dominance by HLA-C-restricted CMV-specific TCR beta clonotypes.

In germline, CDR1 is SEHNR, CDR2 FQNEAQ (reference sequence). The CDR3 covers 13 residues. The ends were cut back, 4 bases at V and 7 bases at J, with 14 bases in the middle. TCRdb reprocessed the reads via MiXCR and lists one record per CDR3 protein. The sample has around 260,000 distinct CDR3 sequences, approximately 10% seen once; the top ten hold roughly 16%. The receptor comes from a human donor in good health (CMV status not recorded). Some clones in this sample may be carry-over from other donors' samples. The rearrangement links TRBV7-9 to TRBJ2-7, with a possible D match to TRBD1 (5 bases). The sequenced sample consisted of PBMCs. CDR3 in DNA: TGTGCCAGCAGCTCCAAAGACAGTTGGGAGCAGTACTTC. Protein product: CASSSKDSWEQYF. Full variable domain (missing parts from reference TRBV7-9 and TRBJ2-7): DTGVSQNPRHKITKRGQNVTFRCDPISEHNRLYWYRQTLGQGPEFLTYFQNEAQLEKSRLLSDRFSAERPKGSFSTLEIQRTEQGDSAMYLCASSSKDSWEQYFGPGTRLTVT.